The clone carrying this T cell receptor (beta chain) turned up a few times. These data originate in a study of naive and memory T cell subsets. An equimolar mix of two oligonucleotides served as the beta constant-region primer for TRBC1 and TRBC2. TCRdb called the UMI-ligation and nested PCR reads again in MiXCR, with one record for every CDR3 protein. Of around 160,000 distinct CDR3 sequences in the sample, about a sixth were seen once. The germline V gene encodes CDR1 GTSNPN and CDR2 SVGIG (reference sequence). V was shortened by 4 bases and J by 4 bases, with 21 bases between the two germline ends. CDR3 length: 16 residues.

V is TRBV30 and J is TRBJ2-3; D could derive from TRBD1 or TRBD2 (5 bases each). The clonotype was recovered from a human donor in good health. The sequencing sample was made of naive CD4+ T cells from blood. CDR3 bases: TGTGCCTGGATGCCGCCGGGACCTGGGCGATCAGATACGCAGTATTTT. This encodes CAWMPPGPGRSDTQYF.